Presented here are 23 T cell receptor beta chains from one specimen sequenced in a study of T cell responses to AZD1222 COVID-19 vaccine. Generated by immunoSEQ multiplex PCR, the TCRdb table keeps only in-frame clones and is missing some. This table holds more than 100,000 clones, approximately 90% found once. The sample in question was peripheral blood, obtained on day 0 of AZD1222 vaccination. The receptor source for this set is an adult in good health.

The gene calls are TRBV5-4 and TRBJ2-1; D unclear. The ends were cut back, 4 bases at V and 9 bases at J, with 14 bases in the middle. Germline V gene data show CDR1 as SGHNT and CDR2 as YYREEE (reference sequence). This CDR3 comprises 13 residues. The CDR3 DNA follows: TGTGCCAGCAGCCCGACGACATCAATTGAGCAGTTCTTC. Translated, it gives CASSPTTSIEQFF.

This chain connects TRBV3-1 (or the pseudogene TRBV3-2) to TRBJ2-6; the D is unclear. Trimming took off 4 bases at V and 0 bases at J, with 16 bases between the two ends. Germline V gene data show CDR1 as LGHDT and CDR2 as YNNKEL (reference sequence). This CDR3 is 18 amino acids long. DNA of the CDR3: TGTGCCAGCAGCCTCCGCACCGGACGGATCTCTGGGGCCAACGTCCTGACTTTC. As protein: CASSLRTGRISGANVLTF.

This chain connects TRBV2 to TRBJ1-4, with 8 bases lining up with TRBD1. The CDR3 totals 15 residues. The germline V gene encodes CDR1 SNHLY and CDR2 FYNNEI. J lost 8 bases, V lost 7 bases, and 12 bases had no gene match. The CDR3 sequence is CASTNSGTGREKLFF. The CDR3 bases are TGTGCCAGCACTAATTCCGGGACAGGACGAGAAAAACTGTTTTTT.

V is TRBV28 and J is TRBJ2-1; a weak D match, TRBD2 (6 bases). CDR1 MDHEN and CDR2 SYDVKM come from the germline V gene. V lost 6 bases and J 12 bases, leaving 27 bases between the germline ends. The CDR3 totals 16 residues. The CDR3, as DNA: TGTGCCAGCAGCCTCGCCCCCCTGGCTGGCGAGGAGGGGCAGTTCTTC. Protein: CASSLAPLAGEEGQFF.

The chain is built from TRBV3-1 (or the pseudogene TRBV3-2) and TRBJ1-5, with D hard to call. Between the trimmed V and J ends, which lost 1 base and 6 bases, there was a span of 7 bases. The germline gives CDR1 LGHDT, CDR2 YNNKEL (reference sequence). CDR3 size: 13 residues. This CDR3 reads CASSQVEGQPQHF. The CDR3 nucleotides read TGTGCCAGCAGCCAAGTGGAGGGTCAGCCCCAGCATTTT.

The V gene is TRBV18, the J gene TRBJ2-7, with no clear D. CDR3 size: 13 residues. Germline values: CDR1 KGHSH, CDR2 LQKENI. Trimming stripped 6 bases from V and 4 bases from J, with 13 bases between. CDR3 sequence: CASSAADSYEQYF. As DNA, the CDR3 is TGTGCCAGCTCCGCGGCAGATTCGTACGAGCAGTACTTC.

The V and J genes are TRBV6-5 and TRBJ1-4, with a weak D call TRBD1 (5 bases). The CDR3 totals 15 residues. Germline CDR1 is MNHEY and CDR2 is SVGAGI. V shed 0 bases and J shed 8 bases, with 13 bases lying between them. The CDR3 nucleotides read TGTGCCAGCAGTTACTCCCAGGGTGGGCAAGAAAAACTGTTTTTT. The encoded protein is CASSYSQGGQEKLFF.

The rearrangement uses TRBV14 and TRBJ2-1; the match to TRBD1 covers 9 bases. Germline trimming cut 5 bases from V and 4 bases from J; bases unmatched to any gene: 3. Germline V gives CDR1 SGHDN, CDR2 FVKESK. There are 14 residues in the CDR3. The CDR3 DNA reads as TGTGCCAGCAGCGAGACAGGGGGGTACAATGAGCAGTTCTTC. Translated, it gives CASSETGGYNEQFF.

This chain connects TRBV6-2 or TRBV6-3 to TRBJ2-7; the match to TRBD2 covers 11 bases. The trim removed 2 bases at V and 2 bases at J, leaving 5 bases unmatched. Germline lookup yields CDR1 MNHEY and CDR2 SVGEGT. The CDR3 has 16 residues. The CDR3 loop is CASSYPSLAGAYEQYF. The CDR3 bases are TGTGCCAGCAGTTACCCGTCACTAGCGGGAGCCTACGAGCAGTACTTC.

The gene calls are TRBV6-6 and TRBJ2-1, with 10 bases that match TRBD1. Trimming took 8 bases from V and 9 from J; bases not matched to a gene: 7. This CDR3 region has 13 residues. Germline V gene data show CDR1 as MNHNY and CDR2 as SVGAGI (reference sequence). The CDR3 coding sequence is TGTGCCAGCTACGGGACAGGGGAAGGTGAGCAGTTCTTC. Its translation: CASYGTGEGEQFF.

The chain uses TRBV5-1 and TRBJ1-1; 11 bases match TRBD1. This CDR3 contains 14 residues. Germline V lookup: CDR1 SGHRS, CDR2 YFSETQ. V gave up 3 bases and J gave up 4 bases; unmatched junction bases: 2. CDR3 nucleotide sequence: TGCGCCAGCAGCTGGGGGACAGGGGGCACTGAAGCTTTCTTT. Translated: CASSWGTGGTEAFF.

The genes are TRBV6-6 and TRBJ1-2; perhaps TRBD1 as D (6 bases). V shed 7 bases and J shed 8 bases, with 11 bases lying between them. The CDR3 has 11 amino acids. Germline CDR1 and CDR2: MNHNY and SVGAGI (reference sequence). CDR3 residues: CASIGGRGYTF. Written as DNA, the CDR3 is TGTGCCAGCATCGGGGGCCGCGGCTACACCTTC.

The chain couples TRBV12-3 or TRBV12-4 to TRBJ2-1; 7 bases align to TRBD1. The ends lost 6 bases at V and 4 bases at J; junction bases unmatched: 3. The CDR3 runs to 13 residues. CDR3 coding DNA: TGTGCCAGCAGCATACAGGGGTACAATGAGCAGTTCTTC. This encodes CASSIQGYNEQFF.

The genes are TRBV19 and TRBJ1-5; weak D call: TRBD1 (6 bases). The CDR3 totals 15 residues. Germline CDR1 reads LNHDA; CDR2 reads SQIVND (reference sequence). Trimming shortened V by 7 bases and J by 4 bases, and 17 bases separated the two germline ends. CDR3 residues: CASNPTGQANQPQHF. The CDR3 region has the DNA TGTGCCAGTAACCCGACAGGTCAGGCAAATCAGCCCCAGCATTTT.

This clone has only a few counts. The gene calls are TRBV7-2 and TRBJ2-7; D is uncertain. This CDR3 contains 15 residues. Germline CDR1 SGHTA, CDR2 FQGNSA. V was cut by 5 bases and J by 0 bases, with 14 bases left in between. The CDR3 DNA sequence: TGTGCCAGCAGCCCCCGTCTCGCGCACTCCTACGAGCAGTACTTC. Residues: CASSPRLAHSYEQYF.

The chain recombines TRBV9 with TRBJ2-1; 9 nucleotides line up with TRBD2. CDR3 length equals 15 residues. V shed 2 bases and J 9 bases; nucleotides not matched to a gene: 9. Germline CDR1 and CDR2: SGDLS and YYNGEE. This CDR3 reads CASSVLAGGQFEQFF. The CDR3 DNA is TGTGCCAGCAGCGTCTTGGCGGGGGGGCAGTTTGAGCAGTTCTTC.

The J gene is TRBJ2-7, the V gene TRBV19; no clear D. Germline V gives CDR1 LNHDA, CDR2 SQIVND (reference sequence). The V gene lost 0 bases and the J gene lost 8 bases, with 5 bases spanning the gap. The CDR3 spans 11 residues. The CDR3 region is CASSIDTKQYF. The CDR3 region has the DNA TGTGCCAGTAGTATAGATACGAAGCAGTACTTC.

This rearrangement joins TRBV27 to TRBJ1-6; the match to TRBD1 covers 7 bases. The CDR3 length is 14 residues. The V gene end was trimmed by 5 bases and the J gene end by 7 bases; junction bases not matched to a gene: 5. The germline V gene encodes CDR1 MNHEY and CDR2 SMNVEV (reference sequence). CDR3 nucleotides: TGTGCCAGCAGTCGTGACAGGGCGAATTCACCCCTCCACTTT. Its protein product is CASSRDRANSPLHF.

The V call is TRBV10-1, the J call TRBJ2-1, with 11 bases lining up with TRBD1. Germline trimming cut 2 bases from V and 3 bases from J; bases unmatched to any gene: 3. The germline CDR1 and CDR2 sequences are WNHNN and SYGVQD (reference sequence). The CDR3 runs to 16 residues. In DNA, the CDR3 is TGCGCCAGCAGTGAGCGGGGACAGGGGGTCTACAATGAGCAGTTCTTC. Its protein product is CASSERGQGVYNEQFF.

This chain joins TRBV19 and TRBJ1-2; no definite D call. The germline V gene encodes CDR1 LNHDA and CDR2 SQIVND (reference sequence). Between the trimmed V and J ends, which lost 3 bases and 2 bases, there was a span of 7 bases. The CDR3 has 13 amino acids. The CDR3 reads CASSMVGNYGYTF. The CDR3 coding sequence is TGTGCCAGTAGTATGGTAGGGAACTATGGCTACACCTTC.

The genes are TRBV5-1 and TRBJ2-1, with D uncertain. The ends were cut back, 4 bases at V and 6 bases at J, with 8 bases in the middle. Germline V gene lookup returns CDR1 SGHRS and CDR2 YFSETQ. The CDR3 contains 12 residues. The CDR3 region has the DNA TGCGCCAGCAGCGGAAGCCTCAATGAGCAGTTCTTC. Residues: CASSGSLNEQFF.

CDR3 protein: CASTWGSLTNTEAFF. CDR3 in DNA: TGTGCCAGCACCTGGGGCAGTTTGACGAACACTGAAGCTTTCTTT. The V call is TRBV5-5, the J call TRBJ1-1, with a weak D call TRBD1 (5 bases). Germline V CDR1 and CDR2: SGHKS, YYEKEE (reference sequence). V shed 6 bases and J shed 1 base, with 16 bases lying between them. The CDR3 is made up of 15 amino acids. Full variable domain (missing parts from reference TRBV5-5 and TRBJ1-1): DAGVTQSPTHLIKTRGQQVTLRCSPISGHKSVSWYQQVLGQGPQFIFQYYEKEERGRGNFPDRFSARQFPNYSSELNVNALLLGDSALYLCASTWGSLTNTEAFFGQGTRLTVV.

The genes are TRBV5-1 and TRBJ2-5; perhaps TRBD1 as D (5 bases). The V and J ends lost 0 bases and 5 bases respectively, with 14 bases between them. The CDR3 is 15 residues long. In germline, CDR1 is SGHRS, CDR2 YFSETQ. CDR3 in DNA: TGCGCCAGCAGCTTGGCCGTAGGGGCGCGGGAGACCCAGTACTTC. Amino acid sequence: CASSLAVGARETQYF.